This TCR beta chain was captured by sequencing in a study of cytomegalovirus exposure and HLA in healthy donors (TCRdb year 2017). Looking at the study overall: An earlier analysis of approximately 590 of the donors reported about 250 Gb of sequence data and around 120 million unique TCR beta sequences from about 200 million T cells. Around 320 gigabases of sequencing data and 70 million to 100 million unique TCR sequences were included in an early release covering 550 to 650 HLA-typed donors. Among the roughly 390 genotyped donors, 75% to 90% belonged to the genetic ancestry cluster associated with self-reported Caucasian donors. The aim of the study was to test whether cataloging public T cell receptors could identify signatures of past pathogen exposure. Using immunosequencing, the study profiled T cell repertoires from 666 subjects and related those repertoires to cytomegalovirus serostatus. Besides the first cohort of around 700 subjects, a separate validation cohort made up of 120 different subjects was used. To predict cytomegalovirus infection status, the study brought together high-throughput TCR immunosequencing, statistical association of individual TCRs with disease status, and machine learning. To study patterns of TCR occurrence, a later analysis re-analyzed previously published TCR beta repertoires from under 750 donors and added high-resolution HLA genotyping. The later analysis used no new phenotypic data to find candidate immune exposures, relying instead on TCR beta sequences and their occurrence across donors. To decide whether each TCR beta V gene segment behaved as functional or pseudogenic, an earlier analysis of approximately 600 of the donors relied on high-throughput TCR beta sequencing. Donor age, sex, ethnicity and CMV serostatus were compiled alongside the repertoire data. Genome-wide SNP genotypes for about 60% of the roughly 700 donors were used in a later genetic analysis, which treated that subset as a discovery cohort. Every discovery cohort repertoire had been produced on one sequencing platform. Both class I and class II loci were covered by HLA typing, at four-digit resolution. The number of donors typed differed by locus, with 629-630 for A, B, C, DRB1 and DQB1, more than 500 for DQA1, some 570 for DPA1, and some 470 for DPB1. Five DR-DQ haplotypes were handled as single units for association and clustering, since linkage in the cohort was strong. On average, around 200,000 unique TCR beta nucleotide sequences were sequenced per donor among 398 genotyped donors of the cohort, with roughly 18% of those sequences being non-productive.

The cohort consisted of some 670 healthy bone marrow donors. Cohort members were all nominally healthy when sampled, although unrecorded immune exposures were likely present. The donor was CMV seronegative and belonged to the group of 350 to 400 seronegative cohort members. A peripheral blood sample was provided by each donor, and peripheral blood mononuclear cells were used for TCR beta sequencing. The Qiagen DNeasy Blood Extraction Kit was used to extract genomic DNA from the blood cell samples. Findings and caveats that apply to the study as a whole: In a later genetic analysis, fewer N-insertions in productive TCRs were reported among donors in an Asian-associated ancestry cluster than the roughly 700-donor mean. Presence/absence analyses assumed roughly uniform sequencing depth across donors, an assumption that may not hold. The sequencing pipeline was judged likely to have produced a cluster of highly shared sequence variants as a technical artifact. A further reported finding was that TCR beta sequences accurately predicted the HLA-A and HLA-B alleles for most subjects in the first cohort. In both the original and validation cohorts, the classifier was reported to diagnose cytomegalovirus status with high specificity and sensitivity. The authors suggested that the approach could potentially be generalized to other disease states and immunological phenotypes. In a later analysis, the rate of TCR association differed among HLA loci, with DRB1 alleles having the most associated TCRs and HLA-C alleles having the fewest. Because HLA typing was missing for some donors at each locus, association tests included only the typed subset. Linkage disequilibrium might explain the correlated functional status among segregating V segments, but an unknown experimental factor could not be excluded. About 17 rarely observed V segments, including chromosome 9 orphons, were excluded from the earlier analysis of approximately 600 of the donors because counts were too low. A later analysis found that HLA-associated TCR beta chains were more clonally expanded and had lower generation probabilities than equally common non-associated chains. In a later genetic analysis, a missense DCLRE1C variant was associated with V-gene and J-gene trimming of TCR beta chains, and the association was replicated in an independent cohort. A later analysis reported that several top co-occurrence clusters appeared linked to parvovirus B19, influenza, CMV and Epstein-Barr virus. Specific HLA alleles were associated with some 15,000 TCR beta sequences at a false discovery rate of 0.05 in a later analysis. Because the 87-base-pair reads could not distinguish some IMGT-functional V segments, including TRBV6-2 and TRBV6-3, those segments were excluded. Most TCR sequences were seen in very few donors, while some public TCRs were found in many individuals. Most CMV-associated TCR beta chains appeared to be HLA-restricted in a later analysis, and the HLA associations seemed to be driven largely by CMV exposure. A few of the identified cytomegalovirus-associated TCR beta chains were confirmed in vitro to be specific for cytomegalovirus antigens. CMV serostatus was the only immune exposure information available for the cohort. In an earlier analysis of fewer than 700 of the donors, most TCR beta V segments appeared in productive rearrangements about 87% or about 30% of the time, broadly matching IMGT annotations. Only TCR beta chains were sequenced in this cohort, and the absence of alpha or paired-chain data limited detectable features. Strong co-occurrence of HLA alleles, especially DR and DQ, made assigning TCR associations to individual alleles difficult. In the study, around 150 TCR beta chains were listed as associated with cytomegalovirus.

Looking up the germline V gene yields CDR1 SGHTA and CDR2 FQGNSA. V is pared back by 1 base and J by 1 base, with 13 bases lying between the germline termini. There are 16 amino acids in the CDR3, from cysteine to phenylalanine inclusive. Of the read, only the CDR3 DNA is kept; its 48 bases are in frame from base 1. Worth noting for this clone: No antigen is known for it. Per-base quality was not reported, and no clone a single base away is much larger than it.

Libraries were made using the immunoSEQ multiplex PCR assay. A mixture of 60 forward primers for TCR Vbeta segments and 13 reverse primers for TCR Jbeta segments was used in the multiplex PCR. The CDR3 region of rearranged TCR beta genes was amplified from genomic DNA by a multiplex PCR assay. Amplified TCR beta libraries were sequenced as 87-base-pair reads on the Illumina HiSeq System. As for the authors' bioinformatics: In a later analysis, tens of millions of unique TCR beta chains were counted across the 690 or so repertoires, and roughly 9.9 million of these chains were shared by at least two donors. A nearest-neighbor algorithm error-corrected the raw reads and collapsed the reads into unique sequences, merging closely related sequences to remove PCR and sequencing errors. CDR3 sequences were aligned to IMGT reference sequences to assign V, D and J gene segments. For a sequence to be retained, a match of at least six nucleotides was required to both a V gene segment and a J gene segment. A rearrangement was called productive if the CDR3 had no stop codons and remained in frame with V and J, and every other rearrangement was called non-productive. Following IMGT convention, CDR3 was defined as the stretch from the second conserved V-encoded cysteine up to the conserved J-encoded phenylalanine. The earlier analysis of around 640 of the donors excluded sequences that lacked an unambiguous match to a single V gene segment. In an earlier analysis of approximately 590 of the donors, V segments were called functional above 56.7% productive rearrangements and were called segregating when the between-donor standard deviation exceeded 5%. A statistical classification framework was built for diagnosing cytomegalovirus status from the catalog of TCR beta chain sequences. A later analysis assigned V and J genes by comparing TCR nucleotide sequences with IMGT/GENE-DB human TR gene sequences. Using the TCRdist pipeline, a later analysis assigned CDR3 sequences along with most-parsimonious VDJ recombination scenarios. A later analysis defined each TCR beta chain by its CDR3 amino acid sequence plus V-gene family, and excluded reads lacking a unique V-gene family. In a later analysis, fewer than 600 highly shared, low-generation-probability nucleotide sequences were removed to address suspected cross-contamination and a sequencing artifact. For each public chain, a later analysis derived a clonal expansion index from normalized ranks of inferred template counts within each repertoire. Generation probabilities in a later analysis came from a VDJ recombination model fitted to out-of-frame rearrangements, and those results were checked against IGoR. In a later analysis, TCR-TCR, TCR-HLA and TCR-CMV co-occurrence was scored with hypergeometric tests, and a repertoire-size bias correction was applied to TCR pairs. A later analysis estimated false discovery rates by permuting HLA or CMV assignments 20 times. In a later analysis, co-occurring TCRs were grouped using DBSCAN, and TCRdist sequence similarity was added for clustering within HLA-allele-positive subsets. Co-occurrence clustering excluded repertoires with fewer than 30,000 or more than 120,000 public chains, plus five with anomalous nucleotide sharing. TCRdb carries this immuneACCESS record with in-frame sequences only. Its versions omit some clonotypes, under half of them owing to an unresolved V gene in the studies checked, with the rest unexplained. For V, J and clone size, that table is used; D and trimming come from the DNA. The sample data list 150,000 to 200,000 clones, and approximately 74% of these were observed just once. In total, the top ten clones hold 2.8% of the sample.

This TCR came from a woman under 40 in good health and CMV-seronegative. Recombination linked TRBV7-2 to TRBJ1-1; the D region possibly corresponds to TRBD1 (6 bases align). The sequenced sample consisted of PBMCs. The CDR3 region has the sequence CASSLGLGTTNTEAFF. The sequenced DNA: TGTGCCAGCAGCTTAGGACTCGGGACAACGAACACTGAAGCTTTCTTT.